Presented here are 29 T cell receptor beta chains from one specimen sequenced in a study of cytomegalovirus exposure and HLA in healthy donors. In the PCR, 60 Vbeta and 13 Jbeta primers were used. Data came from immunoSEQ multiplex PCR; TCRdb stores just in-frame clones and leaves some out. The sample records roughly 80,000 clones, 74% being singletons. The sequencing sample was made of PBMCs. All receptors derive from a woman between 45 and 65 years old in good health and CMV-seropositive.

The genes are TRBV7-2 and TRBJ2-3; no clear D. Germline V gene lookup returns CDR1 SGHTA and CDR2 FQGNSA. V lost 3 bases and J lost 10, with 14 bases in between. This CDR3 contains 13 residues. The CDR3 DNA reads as TGTGCCAGCAGCTTGAGCCGCGGAGACCCGCAGTATTTT. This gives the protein CASSLSRGDPQYF.

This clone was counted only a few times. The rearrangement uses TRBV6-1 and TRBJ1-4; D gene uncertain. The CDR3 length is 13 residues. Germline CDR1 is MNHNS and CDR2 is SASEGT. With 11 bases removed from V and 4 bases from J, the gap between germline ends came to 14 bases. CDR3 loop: CAGGAGYNEKLFF. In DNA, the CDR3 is TGTGCCGGCGGAGCGGGTTATAATGAAAAACTGTTTTTT.

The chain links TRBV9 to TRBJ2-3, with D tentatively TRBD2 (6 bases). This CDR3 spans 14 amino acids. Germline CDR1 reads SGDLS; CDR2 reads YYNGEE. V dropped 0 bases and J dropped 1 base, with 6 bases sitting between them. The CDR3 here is CASSVGLGTDTQYF. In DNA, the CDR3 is TGTGCCAGCAGCGTAGGACTAGGCACAGATACGCAGTATTTT.

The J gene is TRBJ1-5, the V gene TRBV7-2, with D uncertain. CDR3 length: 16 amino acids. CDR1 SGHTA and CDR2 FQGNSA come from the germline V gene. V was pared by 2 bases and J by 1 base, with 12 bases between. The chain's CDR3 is CASSLSGERSNQPQHF. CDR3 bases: TGTGCCAGCAGCTTAAGTGGAGAAAGGAGCAATCAGCCCCAGCATTTT.

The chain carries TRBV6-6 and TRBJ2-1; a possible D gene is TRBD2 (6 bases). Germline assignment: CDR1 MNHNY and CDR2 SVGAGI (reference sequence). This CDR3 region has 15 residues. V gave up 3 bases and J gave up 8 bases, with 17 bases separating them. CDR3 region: CASSYPGPTGDEQFF. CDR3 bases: TGTGCCAGCAGTTATCCAGGGCCCACGGGGGATGAGCAGTTCTTC.

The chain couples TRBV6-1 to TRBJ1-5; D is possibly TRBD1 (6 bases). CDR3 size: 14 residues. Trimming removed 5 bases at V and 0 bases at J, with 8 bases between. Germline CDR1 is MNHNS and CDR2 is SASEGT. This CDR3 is CASSQGHSNQPQHF. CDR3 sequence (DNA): TGTGCCAGCAGTCAGGGGCATAGCAATCAGCCCCAGCATTTT.

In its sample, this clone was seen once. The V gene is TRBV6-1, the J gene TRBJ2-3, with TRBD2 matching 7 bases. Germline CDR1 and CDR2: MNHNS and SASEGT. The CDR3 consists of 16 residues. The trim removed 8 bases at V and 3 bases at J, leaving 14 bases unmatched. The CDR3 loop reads CASGAGPSGPTDTQYF. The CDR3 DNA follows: TGTGCCAGCGGTGCGGGGCCTAGCGGTCCGACAGATACGCAGTATTTT.

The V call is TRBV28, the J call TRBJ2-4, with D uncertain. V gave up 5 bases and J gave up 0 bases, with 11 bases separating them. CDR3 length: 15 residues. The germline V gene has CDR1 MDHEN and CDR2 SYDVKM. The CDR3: CASSPQHLAKNIQYF. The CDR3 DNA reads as TGTGCCAGCAGTCCCCAACACCTAGCCAAAAACATTCAGTACTTC.

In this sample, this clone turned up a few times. The DNA for the CDR3 is TGTGCCAGCAGTGAGACTAGCGGGAGTTACAATGAGCAGTTCTTC. This encodes CASSETSGSYNEQFF. This chain connects TRBV6-1 to TRBJ2-1, with TRBD2 matching 12 bases. The germline V gene encodes CDR1 MNHNS and CDR2 SASEGT. J was trimmed by 4 bases and V by 3 bases; bases with no gene match: 1. The CDR3 has 15 amino acids.

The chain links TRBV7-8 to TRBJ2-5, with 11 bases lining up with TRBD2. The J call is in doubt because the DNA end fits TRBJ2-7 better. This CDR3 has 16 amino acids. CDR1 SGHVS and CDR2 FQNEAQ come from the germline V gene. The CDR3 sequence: CASSSLDSGRAGEQYF. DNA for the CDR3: TGTGCCAGCAGCTCCCTCGATAGCGGGAGGGCCGGCGAGCAGTACTTC.

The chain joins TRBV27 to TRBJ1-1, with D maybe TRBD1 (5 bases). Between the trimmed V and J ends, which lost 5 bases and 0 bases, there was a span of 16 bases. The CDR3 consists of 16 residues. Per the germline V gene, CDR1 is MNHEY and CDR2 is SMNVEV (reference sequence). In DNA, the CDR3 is TGTGCCAGCAGTCAAACTCGGACATCCCTGAACACTGAAGCTTTCTTT. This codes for CASSQTRTSLNTEAFF.

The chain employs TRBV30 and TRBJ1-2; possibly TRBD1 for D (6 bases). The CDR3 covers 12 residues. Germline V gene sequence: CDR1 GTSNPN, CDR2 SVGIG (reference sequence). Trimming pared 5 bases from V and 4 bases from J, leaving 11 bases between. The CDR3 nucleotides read TGTGCCTGGTACCGGGACATCTATGGCTACACCTTC. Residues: CAWYRDIYGYTF.

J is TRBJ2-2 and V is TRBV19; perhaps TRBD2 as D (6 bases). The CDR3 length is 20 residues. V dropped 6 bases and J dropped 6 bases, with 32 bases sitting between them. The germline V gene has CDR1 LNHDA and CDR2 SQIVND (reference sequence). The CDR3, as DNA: TGTGCCAGTAGGGCAGCCAGACCTCCGGGATTAAAAGGCGGGGCCGGGGAGCTGTTTTTT. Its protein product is CASRAARPPGLKGGAGELFF.

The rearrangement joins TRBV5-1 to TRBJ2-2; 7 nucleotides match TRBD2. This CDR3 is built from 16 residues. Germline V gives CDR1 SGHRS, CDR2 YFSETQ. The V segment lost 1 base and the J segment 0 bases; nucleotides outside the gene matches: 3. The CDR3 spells CASSLQAGANTGELFF. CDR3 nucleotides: TGCGCCAGCAGCTTGCAGGCGGGAGCGAACACCGGGGAGCTGTTTTTT.

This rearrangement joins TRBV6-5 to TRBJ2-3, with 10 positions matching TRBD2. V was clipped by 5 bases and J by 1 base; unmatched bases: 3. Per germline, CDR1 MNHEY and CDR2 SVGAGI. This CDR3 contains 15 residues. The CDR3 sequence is CASSQGLAGTDTQYF. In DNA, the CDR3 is TGTGCCAGCAGTCAAGGACTAGCGGGCACAGATACGCAGTATTTT.

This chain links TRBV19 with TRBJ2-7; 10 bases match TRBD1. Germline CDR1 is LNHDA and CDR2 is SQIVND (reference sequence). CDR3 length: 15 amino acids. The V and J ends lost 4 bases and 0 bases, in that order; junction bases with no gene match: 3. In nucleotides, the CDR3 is TGTGCCAGTAGTACCCGGACAGGGGGCTCCTACGAGCAGTACTTC. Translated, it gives CASSTRTGGSYEQYF.

In DNA form, the CDR3 reads TGTGCCAGCACCGTCGCGGGGGGCGATGAGCAGTTCTTC. Translated: CASTVAGGDEQFF. The V gene is TRBV5-4, the J gene TRBJ2-1, with 8 bases that match TRBD2. The CDR3 length is 13 residues. Per germline, CDR1 SGHNT and CDR2 YYREEE (reference sequence). V gave up 6 bases and J gave up 8 bases; unmatched junction bases: 7.

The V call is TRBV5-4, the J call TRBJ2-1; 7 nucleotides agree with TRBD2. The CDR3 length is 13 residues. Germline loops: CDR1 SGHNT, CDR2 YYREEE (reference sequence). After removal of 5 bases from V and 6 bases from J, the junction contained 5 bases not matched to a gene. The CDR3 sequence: CASRSGTINEQFF. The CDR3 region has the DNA TGTGCCAGCAGATCCGGGACTATCAATGAGCAGTTCTTC.

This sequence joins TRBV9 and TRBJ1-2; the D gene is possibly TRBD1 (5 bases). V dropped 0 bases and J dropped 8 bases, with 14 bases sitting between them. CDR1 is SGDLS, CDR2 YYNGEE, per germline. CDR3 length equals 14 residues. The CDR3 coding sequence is TGTGCCAGCAGCGTAGTAGGGGAGGGGCCCGGCTACACCTTC. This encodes CASSVVGEGPGYTF. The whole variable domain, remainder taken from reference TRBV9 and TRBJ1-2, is DSGVTQTPKHLITATGQRVTLRCSPRSGDLSVYWYQQSLDQGLQFLIQYYNGEERAKGNILERFSAQQFPDLHSELNLSSLELGDSALYFCASSVVGEGPGYTFGSGTRLTVV.

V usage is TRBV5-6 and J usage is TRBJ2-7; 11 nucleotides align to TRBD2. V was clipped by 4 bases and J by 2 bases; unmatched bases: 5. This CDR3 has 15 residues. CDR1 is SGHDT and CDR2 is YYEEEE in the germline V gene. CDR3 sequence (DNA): TGTGCCAGCAGCCGGGGGACTAGCGGACCCTACGAGCAGTACTTC. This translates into CASSRGTSGPYEQYF.

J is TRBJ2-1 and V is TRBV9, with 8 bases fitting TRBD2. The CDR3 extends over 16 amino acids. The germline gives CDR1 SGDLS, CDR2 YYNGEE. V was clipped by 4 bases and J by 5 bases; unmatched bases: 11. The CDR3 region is CASSFSGTSLNNEQFF. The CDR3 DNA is TGTGCCAGCAGCTTCTCCGGGACTAGTCTGAACAATGAGCAGTTCTTC.

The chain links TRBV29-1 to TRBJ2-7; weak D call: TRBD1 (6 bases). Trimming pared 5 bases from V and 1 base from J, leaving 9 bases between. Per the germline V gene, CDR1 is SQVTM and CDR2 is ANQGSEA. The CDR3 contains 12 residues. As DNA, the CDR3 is TGCAGCGTTTCAGGGACATCCTACGAGCAGTACTTC. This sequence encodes CSVSGTSYEQYF.

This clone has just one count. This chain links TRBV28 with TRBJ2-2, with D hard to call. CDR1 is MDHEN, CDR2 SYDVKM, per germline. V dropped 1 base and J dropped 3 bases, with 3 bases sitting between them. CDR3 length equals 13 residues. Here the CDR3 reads CASSLSYTGELFF. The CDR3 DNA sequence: TGTGCCAGCAGTTTATCCTACACCGGGGAGCTGTTTTTT.

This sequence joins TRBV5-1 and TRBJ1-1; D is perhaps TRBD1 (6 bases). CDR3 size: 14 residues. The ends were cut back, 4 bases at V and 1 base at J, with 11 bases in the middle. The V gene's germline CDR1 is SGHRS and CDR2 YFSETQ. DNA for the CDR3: TGCGCCAGCAGCCCCGCCAGGGGGAACACTGAAGCTTTCTTT. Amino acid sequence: CASSPARGNTEAFF.

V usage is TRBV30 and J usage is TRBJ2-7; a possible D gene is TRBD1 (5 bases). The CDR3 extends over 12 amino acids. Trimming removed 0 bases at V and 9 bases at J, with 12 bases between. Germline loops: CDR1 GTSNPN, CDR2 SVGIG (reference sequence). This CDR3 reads CAWSVQDHRQYF. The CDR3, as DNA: TGTGCCTGGAGTGTACAGGATCACCGGCAGTACTTC.

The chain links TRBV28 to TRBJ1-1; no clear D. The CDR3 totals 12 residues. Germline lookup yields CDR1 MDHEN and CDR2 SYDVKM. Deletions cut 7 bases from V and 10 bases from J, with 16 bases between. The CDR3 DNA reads TGTGCCAGCAACGACCCCTCACGGGGAGCTTTCTTT. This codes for CASNDPSRGAFF.

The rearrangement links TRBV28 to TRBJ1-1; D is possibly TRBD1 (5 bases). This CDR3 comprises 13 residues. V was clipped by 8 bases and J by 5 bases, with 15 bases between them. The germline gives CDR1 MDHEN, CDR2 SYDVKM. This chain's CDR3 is CASLPGARTEAFF. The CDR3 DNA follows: TGTGCCAGCCTGCCTGGGGCTAGGACTGAAGCTTTCTTT.

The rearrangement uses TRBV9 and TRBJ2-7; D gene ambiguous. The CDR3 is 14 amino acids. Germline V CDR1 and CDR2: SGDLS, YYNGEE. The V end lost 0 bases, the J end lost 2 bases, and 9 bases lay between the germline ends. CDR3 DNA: TGTGCCAGCAGCGTAGAGCCACTCACCTACGAGCAGTACTTC. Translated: CASSVEPLTYEQYF.

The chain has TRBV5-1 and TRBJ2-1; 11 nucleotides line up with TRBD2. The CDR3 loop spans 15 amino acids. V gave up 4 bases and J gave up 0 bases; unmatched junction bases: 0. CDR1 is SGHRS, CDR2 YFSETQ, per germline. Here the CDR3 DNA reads TGCGCCAGCAGCACTAGCGGGAGCTCCTACAATGAGCAGTTCTTC. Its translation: CASSTSGSSYNEQFF.